This T cell receptor (beta chain) emerged from a study of blood T cells in healthy people across ages. Broader study findings: Diversity was estimated from one million T cells, and these estimates were considered underestimates. Fewer expanded clones and more diversity marked long-lived versus aged donors.

As to this clonotype: Its target is not known. Compared with germline, one end of the junction differs, possibly owing to a read error.

Donors each provided approximately 9.6 milliliters of peripheral blood. Germline V gene data show CDR1 as PRHDT and CDR2 as FYEKMQ (reference sequence). The CDR3 length is 14 residues. A J-beta primer mix and a sample-barcoded 5' primer were used in a second PCR of about 7 to 11 cycles. With 12 random nucleotides, a template-switch adaptor tagged each individual cDNA molecule. TCRdb analysed the 5' RACE reads with MiXCR anew, one entry per CDR3 protein. The table lists 650,000 to 800,000 distinct CDR3 sequences, approximately 48% of them singletons. This rearrangement joins TRBV13 to TRBJ2-4; 11 bases match TRBD1. Judging by the DNA end, TRBJ2-7 fits better; the J call may be wrong. This sequence was found in a man in his 60s in good health. The sample comprised blood. In DNA, the CDR3 is TGTGCCAGCTGCTTAGAGGGACAGGGGGGCGAGCAGTACTTC. Translating it yields CASCLEGQGGEQYF.